The 2 T cell receptor beta chains presented below share a single source sample, sequenced in a study of T cell changes during pregnancy in multiple sclerosis. Here immunoSEQ multiplex PCR was the method, and the copy in TCRdb shows in-frame clones only, minus some. The sample comprises 70,000 to 75,000 clones, roughly 92% of which are singletons, and under 3% rests with the top ten. Sample: peripheral blood, taken before pregnancy. These receptors were taken from a female donor with multiple sclerosis, enrolled in a pregnancy study.

The chain links TRBV30 to TRBJ1-2, with D maybe TRBD1 (6 bases). V was clipped by 5 bases and J by 6 bases, with 13 bases between them. The CDR3 sequence is 12 residues long. Germline CDR1 reads GTSNPN; CDR2 reads SVGIG (reference sequence). The CDR3 sequence: CAWHRVSDGYTF. The DNA of the CDR3 is TGTGCCTGGCACAGGGTTTCGGATGGCTACACCTTC. The whole variable domain, remainder taken from reference TRBV30 and TRBJ1-2, is SQTIHQWPATLVQPVGSPLSLECTVEGTSNPNLYWYRQAAGRGLQLLFYSVGIGQISSEVPQNLSASRPQDRQFILSSKKLLLSDSGFYLCAWHRVSDGYTFGSGTRLTVV.

The chain is built from TRBV11-2 and TRBJ2-1; D call uncertain. Looked up from germline, CDR1 is SGHAT and CDR2 is FQNNGV. This CDR3 contains 13 residues. Between the trimmed V and J ends, which lost 0 bases and 9 bases, there was a span of 9 bases. CDR3 protein: CASSLETTAEQFF. For the CDR3, the DNA is TGTGCCAGCAGCTTAGAGACAACAGCTGAGCAGTTCTTC.